The 30 T cell receptor beta chains below all came from one sample that was sequenced in a study of low-dose radiotherapy and immunotherapy resistance in tumors. As for time point: after trial treatment. Noted treatment: LDRT plus nivolumab, ipilimumab, low-dose cyclophosphamide and aspirin (RACIN trial). Covering alpha and beta chains, TRAV- and TRBV-specific primers were used for the first-strand cDNA. TCR amplification used 20 to 25 PCR cycles, a constant-region primer and a V-primer adapter. MiXCR, run by TCRdb on the reads, gives a single entry per CDR3 protein. The sample lists under 110,000 distinct CDR3 sequences, around 20% occurring once. This sample comprised PBMCs, obtained after low-dose radiotherapy plus immunotherapy. The receptors were sampled from a male donor with prostate cancer.

This clonotype was seen at least ten times. The chain has TRBV15 and TRBJ1-1; no clear D. Trimming removed 7 bases at V and 9 bases at J, with 15 bases between. The CDR3 has 12 residues. Looked up from germline, CDR1 is LNHNV and CDR2 is YYDKDF (reference sequence). The CDR3, as DNA: TGTGCCACCATGACTAGCAGGTCCAAAGCTTTCTTT. Translation: CATMTSRSKAFF.

This clonotype was counted ten times or more. The V gene is TRBV18, the J gene TRBJ2-5; 11 nucleotides agree with TRBD2. The germline CDR1 and CDR2 sequences are KGHSH and LQKENI. This CDR3 is built from 16 residues. J lost 1 base, V lost 6 bases, and 7 bases had no gene match. CDR3 sequence (DNA): TGTGCCAGCTCGGATACTAGCGGGGGCTCCCAAGAGACCCAGTACTTC. Protein: CASSDTSGGSQETQYF.

This clonotype was detected many times. CDR3 region: CASSRTGEKLFF. The DNA for the CDR3 is TGTGCCAGCAGCCGGACGGGAGAAAAACTGTTTTTT. The chain joins TRBV11-1 to TRBJ1-4; no definite D call. Trimming pared 5 bases from V and 8 bases from J, leaving 9 bases between. The length of the CDR3 is 12 residues. Looked up from germline, CDR1 is SGHAT and CDR2 is FQDESV (reference sequence).

This clonotype was counted at least ten times. CDR3: CAVRDRVLGYQETQYF. The CDR3 DNA is TGTGCCGTCCGGGACAGGGTCTTAGGATATCAAGAGACCCAGTACTTC. The V gene is TRBV6-4, the J gene TRBJ2-5; 9 bases fit TRBD1. Germline CDR1 is MRHNA and CDR2 is SNTAGT. With 11 bases clipped from V and 2 bases from J, the junction kept 15 bases outside the gene matches. The CDR3 runs 16 residues.

This clonotype was recorded many times. The J gene is TRBJ2-3, the V gene TRBV20-1, with TRBD2 as a possible D gene (5 bases). CDR1 DFQATT and CDR2 SNEGSKA come from the germline V gene (reference sequence). Trimming left V 8 bases short and J 1 base short, with 13 bases between. This CDR3 is built from 13 residues. CDR3 bases: TGCAGTCCCTTTAACGGGGGCACAGATACGCAGTATTTT. Encoded protein: CSPFNGGTDTQYF.

A single count supports this clonotype. A read error is the likely source, as a far larger clone sits one nucleotide away. The V call is TRBV30, the J call TRBJ2-1, with TRBD2 matching 7 bases. With V trimmed by 8 bases and J by 10 bases, 11 bases remained unmatched. Per the germline V gene, CDR1 is GTSNPN and CDR2 is SVGIG (reference sequence). This CDR3 contains 12 residues. CDR3 DNA sequence: TGTGCCAGCAGGGAGGGGATTTACGAGCAGTTCTTC. Its translation: CASREGIYEQFF.

This sequence joins TRBV9 and TRBJ2-7, with TRBD1 matching over 8 bases. Losses at the gene ends were 4 bases for V and 8 bases for J; bases not matched to a gene: 8. Germline V gene lookup returns CDR1 SGDLS and CDR2 YYNGEE. This CDR3 is 13 amino acids long. This CDR3 is CASSHFTGGQQYF. The DNA for the CDR3 is TGTGCCAGCAGCCATTTTACAGGGGGACAGCAGTACTTC.

This clonotype was seen ten or more times. The V and J genes are TRBV3-1 and TRBJ2-7; no clear D. This CDR3 region has 13 residues. Germline values: CDR1 LGHDT, CDR2 YNNKEL (reference sequence). Trimming shortened V by 0 bases and J by 6 bases, and 9 bases separated the two germline ends. The CDR3 protein is CASSQDELFEQYF. The CDR3 DNA reads TGTGCCAGCAGCCAAGATGAGCTTTTCGAGCAGTACTTC.

This chain links TRBV30 with TRBJ2-7; possibly TRBD2 for D (7 bases). CDR1 and CDR2 from the germline V gene are GTSNPN and SVGIG (reference sequence). The CDR3 runs to 15 residues. Deletions cut 4 bases from V and 2 bases from J, with 18 bases between. CDR3 nucleotide sequence: TGTGCCTGGAACCCGTCGGGGGGCTGGACCTACGAGCAGTACTTC. Protein: CAWNPSGGWTYEQYF. Using reference TRBV30 and TRBJ2-7 for the parts outside the CDR3, the full variable domain is SQTIHQWPATLVQPVGSPLSLECTVEGTSNPNLYWYRQAAGRGLQLLFYSVGIGQISSEVPQNLSASRPQDRQFILSSKKLLLSDSGFYLCAWNPSGGWTYEQYFGPGTRLTVT.

This clonotype was counted at least ten times. The chain couples TRBV20-1 to TRBJ2-1; 10 nucleotides match TRBD2. The CDR3 spans 15 residues. Germline CDR1 DFQATT, CDR2 SNEGSKA (reference sequence). Germline trimming cut 1 base from V and 4 bases from J; bases unmatched to any gene: 4. CDR3 region: CSARVAGGLYNEQFF. In DNA form, the CDR3 reads TGCAGTGCTAGAGTAGCGGGGGGCCTTTACAATGAGCAGTTCTTC.

At least ten counts were recorded for this clonotype. The chain recombines TRBV7-2 with TRBJ2-7; a possible D gene is TRBD2 (6 bases). CDR1 is SGHTA, CDR2 FQGNSA, per germline. This CDR3 is 13 amino acids long. Trimming removed 7 bases at V and 2 bases at J, with 12 bases between. CDR3 sequence (DNA): TGTGCCAGCACCCGGGACTCCACCTACGAGCAGTACTTC. Its protein is CASTRDSTYEQYF.

This clonotype was counted many times. The rearrangement uses TRBV30 and TRBJ1-1; D gene uncertain. The CDR3 sequence is 12 residues long. Germline lookup yields CDR1 GTSNPN and CDR2 SVGIG (reference sequence). The ends were cut back, 2 bases at V and 2 bases at J, with 6 bases in the middle. The CDR3 reads CAWSRSNTEAFF. CDR3 DNA sequence: TGTGCCTGGAGTCGGAGTAACACTGAAGCTTTCTTT.

The chain has TRBV5-4 and TRBJ2-3, with TRBD2 identical over 14 bases. Per germline, CDR1 SGHNT and CDR2 YYREEE (reference sequence). The trim removed 4 bases at V and 1 base at J, leaving 5 bases unmatched. This CDR3 has 17 amino acids. CDR3 bases: TGTGCCAGCAGCGGCGGGACTAGCGGGAGTGGCACAGATACGCAGTATTTT. Translated: CASSGGTSGSGTDTQYF.

This rearrangement joins TRBV12-3 or TRBV12-4 to TRBJ2-5; possibly TRBD1 for D (5 bases). V gave up 1 base and J gave up 1 base, with 10 bases separating them. This CDR3 comprises 15 residues. CDR3 sequence (DNA): TGTGCCAGCAGTTTAGGCAGGGCCCTCCAAGAGACCCAGTACTTC. It translates to CASSLGRALQETQYF.

This chain links TRBV12-3 or TRBV12-4 with TRBJ1-2, with 9 bases aligning to TRBD1. The CDR3 is made up of 13 amino acids. V was clipped by 7 bases and J by 8 bases; unmatched bases: 8. Here the CDR3 DNA reads TGTGCCAGCATCCGGGACAGGGTAGGGGGCTACACCTTC. It specifies CASIRDRVGGYTF.

This clonotype was recorded once. J is TRBJ2-7 and V is TRBV6-6; D uncertain. V was pared by 2 bases and J by 2 bases, with 13 bases between. This CDR3 is built from 15 residues. The germline V gene encodes CDR1 MNHNY and CDR2 SVGAGI (reference sequence). CDR3 loop: CASSYPGSLTYEQYF. DNA of the CDR3: TGTGCCAGCAGTTACCCAGGATCTCTTACCTACGAGCAGTACTTC.

As for this clonotype: Since a much larger clone is just one base distant, this may be a read error. This rearrangement joins TRBV5-5 to TRBJ2-1; no firm D call. V was trimmed by 4 bases and J by 10 bases, leaving 27 bases between them. Germline V CDR1 and CDR2: SGHKS, YYEKEE (reference sequence). This CDR3 region has 17 residues. The DNA for the CDR3 is TGTGCCAGCAGCCTGGGCCCCCGGCAGGCCGGATCCTACGAGCAGTTCTTC. This encodes CASSLGPRQAGSYEQFF.

V and J are TRBV13 and TRBJ1-6; weak D call: TRBD1 (5 bases). V was shortened by 3 bases and J by 5 bases, with 8 bases between the two germline ends. CDR1 PRHDT and CDR2 FYEKMQ come from the germline V gene (reference sequence). The CDR3 loop spans 14 amino acids. CDR3 bases: TGTGCCAGCAGCTTGGGCAGGGATAATTCACCCCTCCACTTT. It encodes CASSLGRDNSPLHF.

This clonotype has ten or more counts. The chain links TRBV7-2 to TRBJ1-2, with unresolved D. Trimming removed 8 bases from V and 6 bases from J, with 13 bases in between. The CDR3 sequence is 12 residues long. Germline CDR1 is SGHTA and CDR2 is FQGNSA. As DNA, the CDR3 is TGTGCCAGCCGCAACCCATGGGATGGCTACACCTTC. As protein: CASRNPWDGYTF.

There are many counts of this clonotype. The chain uses TRBV4-1 and TRBJ2-7; D is perhaps TRBD2 (5 bases). The CDR3 is 16 amino acids. The V gene lost 0 bases and the J gene lost 2 bases, with 14 bases spanning the gap. The V gene's germline CDR1 is MGHRA and CDR2 YSYEKL. CDR3 nucleotides: TGCGCCAGCAGCCAAGAGGCGGCCTCGGAGGCCTACGAGCAGTACTTC. It is translated as CASSQEAASEAYEQYF.

A few counts support this clonotype. This rearrangement joins TRBV20-1 to TRBJ2-3, with D perhaps matching TRBD1 (6 bases). Germline V CDR1 and CDR2: DFQATT, SNEGSKA (reference sequence). This CDR3 region has 13 residues. This chain's CDR3 is CSRQVAGTDTQYF. CDR3 nucleotide sequence: TGCAGCCGACAGGTTGCGGGCACAGATACGCAGTATTTT.

This clonotype came up many times. The J gene is TRBJ1-5, the V gene TRBV6-1, with D tentatively TRBD1 (6 bases). This CDR3 has 15 amino acids. V was clipped by 7 bases and J by 4 bases, with 17 bases between them. Germline lookup yields CDR1 MNHNS and CDR2 SASEGT. In DNA, the CDR3 is TGTGCCAGCAAATTCGTTGGGACACGAAATCAGCCCCAGCATTTT. Amino acid sequence: CASKFVGTRNQPQHF.

The sample holds many counts of this clonotype. This chain uses TRBV12-3 or TRBV12-4 with TRBJ2-1; TRBD1 aligns across 8 bases. Losses at the gene ends were 7 bases for V and 9 bases for J; bases not matched to a gene: 8. This CDR3 is built from 13 residues. The CDR3 DNA reads as TGTGCCAGCATGCCGGACAGGGCGGGTGAGCAGTTCTTC. Translated, it gives CASMPDRAGEQFF.

Details on this clonotype: A read error is the likely source, as a far larger clone sits one nucleotide away. The gene calls are TRBV10-3 and TRBJ2-1; TRBD2 aligns across 12 bases. The CDR3 extends over 17 amino acids. The germline CDR1 and CDR2 sequences are ENHRY and SYGVKD. DNA of the CDR3: TGTGCCAGCAGTGATCCTAGCGGGGGGGCCTTTCCTGGAGAGCAGTTCTTC. Encoded protein: CASSDPSGGAFPGEQFF.

This clonotype occurred many times. Mismatch with germline at one junction end may stem from a read error. The CDR3 DNA sequence: TGTGCCAGCAGTTTAGGCGGGAGCAATCAGCCCCCGCATTTT. Protein product: CASSLGGSNQPPHF. The V call is TRBV12-3 or TRBV12-4, the J call TRBJ1-5; D gene unclear. The CDR3 spans 14 residues.

In its sample, this clonotype was seen a few times. The chain uses TRBV7-3 and TRBJ2-5; 8 nucleotides align to TRBD2. CDR1 is SGHTA, CDR2 FQGTGA, per germline. This CDR3 is built from 15 residues. V lost 5 bases, J lost 9 bases, and 14 bases stayed unmatched. This CDR3 is CASSQYAGGIEAQYF. As DNA, the CDR3 is TGTGCCAGCAGCCAATATGCGGGGGGCATTGAGGCCCAGTACTTC. Full variable domain (rest looked up from reference TRBV7-3 and TRBJ2-5): GAGVSQTPSNKVTEKGKYVELRCDPISGHTALYWYRQSLGQGPEFLIYFQGTGAADDSGLPNDRFFAVRPEGSVSTLKIQRTERGDSAVYLCASSQYAGGIEAQYFGPGTRLLVL.

This clonotype was seen repeatedly, ten times or more. The rearrangement links TRBV7-8 to TRBJ2-5; 7 bases match TRBD2. The trim removed 5 bases at V and 3 bases at J, leaving 9 bases unmatched. CDR3 length: 15 residues. Germline V CDR1 and CDR2: SGHVS, FQNEAQ. The CDR3 sequence: CASSQHYGGEETQYF. CDR3 in DNA: TGTGCCAGCAGCCAACACTATGGGGGGGAAGAGACCCAGTACTTC.

The chain joins TRBV4-1 to TRBJ2-7; tentative D call: TRBD1 (5 bases). CDR3 length equals 13 residues. The germline gives CDR1 MGHRA, CDR2 YSYEKL. The ends were cut back, 4 bases at V and 1 base at J, with 8 bases in the middle. CDR3 DNA sequence: TGCGCCAGCAGCCCCAGGGAATCCTACGAGCAGTACTTC. This gives the protein CASSPRESYEQYF.

The V call is TRBV9, the J call TRBJ2-3; 14 bases match TRBD2. The CDR3 has 15 amino acids. V shed 3 bases and J 8 bases; nucleotides not matched to a gene: 5. Germline lookup yields CDR1 SGDLS and CDR2 YYNGEE. The CDR3, as DNA: TGTGCCAGCAGCGGTGGACTAGCGGGGGGTGGTACGCAGTATTTT. The encoded protein is CASSGGLAGGGTQYF.

This clonotype was recorded at least ten times. The chain couples TRBV24-1 to TRBJ2-3; TRBD2 might be the D (5 bases). This CDR3 contains 19 residues. From germline, CDR1 is KGHDR and CDR2 SFDVKD. V was shortened by 0 bases and J by 5 bases, with 23 bases between the two germline ends. CDR3 region: CATSDLRGRVQEIGDTQYF. The CDR3, as DNA: TGTGCCACCAGTGATTTGCGGGGAAGGGTCCAGGAGATAGGAGATACGCAGTATTTT.